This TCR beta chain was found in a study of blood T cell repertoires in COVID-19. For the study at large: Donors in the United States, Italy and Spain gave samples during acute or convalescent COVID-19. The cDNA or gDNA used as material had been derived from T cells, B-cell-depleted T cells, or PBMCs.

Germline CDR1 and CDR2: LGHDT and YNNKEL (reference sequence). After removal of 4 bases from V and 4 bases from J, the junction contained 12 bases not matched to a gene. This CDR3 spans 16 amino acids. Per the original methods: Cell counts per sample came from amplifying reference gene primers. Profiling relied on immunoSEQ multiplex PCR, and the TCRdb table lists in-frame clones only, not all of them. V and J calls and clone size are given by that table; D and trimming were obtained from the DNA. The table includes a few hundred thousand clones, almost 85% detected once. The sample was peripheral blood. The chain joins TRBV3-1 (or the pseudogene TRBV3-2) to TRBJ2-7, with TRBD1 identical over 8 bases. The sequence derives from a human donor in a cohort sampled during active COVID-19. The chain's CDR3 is CASSPTTGENLYEQYF. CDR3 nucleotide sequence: TGTGCCAGCAGCCCTACGACAGGGGAAAACTTGTACGAGCAGTACTTC.